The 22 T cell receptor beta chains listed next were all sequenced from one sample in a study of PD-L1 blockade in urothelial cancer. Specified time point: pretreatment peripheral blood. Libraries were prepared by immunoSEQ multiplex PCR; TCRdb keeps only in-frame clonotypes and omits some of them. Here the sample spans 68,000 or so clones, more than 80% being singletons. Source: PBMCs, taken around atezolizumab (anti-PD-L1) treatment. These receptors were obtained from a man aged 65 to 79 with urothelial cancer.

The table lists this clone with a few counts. CDR3 sequence: CASSVMGSSGNTIYF. The DNA for the CDR3 is TGCGCCAGCAGTGTAATGGGGAGCTCTGGAAACACCATATATTTT. This chain links TRBV10-2 with TRBJ1-3; D not certain. CDR1 is WSHSY and CDR2 is SAAADI in the germline V gene. This CDR3 has 15 residues. Trimming stripped 4 bases from V and 0 bases from J, with 10 bases between.

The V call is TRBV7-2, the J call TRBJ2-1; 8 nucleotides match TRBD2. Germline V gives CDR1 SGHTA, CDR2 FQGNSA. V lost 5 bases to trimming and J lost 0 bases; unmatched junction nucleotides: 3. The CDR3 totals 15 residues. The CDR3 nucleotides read TGTACCAGCAGCCAGGCGGGAGGCTCCTACAATGAGCAGTTCTTC. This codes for CTSSQAGGSYNEQFF. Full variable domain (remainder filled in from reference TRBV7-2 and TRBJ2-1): GAGVSQSPSNKVTEKGKDVELRCDPISGHTALYWYRQSLGQGLEFLIYFQGNSAPDKSGLPSDRFSAERTGGSVSTLTIQRTQQEDSAVYLCTSSQAGGSYNEQFFGPGTRLTVL.

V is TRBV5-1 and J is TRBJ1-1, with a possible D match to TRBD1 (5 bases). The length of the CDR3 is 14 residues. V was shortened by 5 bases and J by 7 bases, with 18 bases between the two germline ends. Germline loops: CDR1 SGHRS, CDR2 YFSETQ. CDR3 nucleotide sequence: TGCGCCAGCAGGGCAGGGTATCTTTCGGGTGAAGCTTTCTTT. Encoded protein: CASRAGYLSGEAFF.

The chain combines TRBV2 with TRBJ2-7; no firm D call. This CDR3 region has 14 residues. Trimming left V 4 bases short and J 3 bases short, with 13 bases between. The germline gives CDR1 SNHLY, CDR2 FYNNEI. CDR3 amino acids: CASSVSGPDYEQYF. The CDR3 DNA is TGTGCCAGCAGTGTTAGTGGGCCTGACTACGAGCAGTACTTC.

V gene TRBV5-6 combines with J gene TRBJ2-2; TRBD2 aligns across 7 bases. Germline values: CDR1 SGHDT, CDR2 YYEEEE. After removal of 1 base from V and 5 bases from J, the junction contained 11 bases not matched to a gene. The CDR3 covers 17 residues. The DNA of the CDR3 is TGTGCCAGCAGCTTGATGGGAACTAGCGTCAGGACCGGGGAGCTGTTTTTT. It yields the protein CASSLMGTSVRTGELFF.

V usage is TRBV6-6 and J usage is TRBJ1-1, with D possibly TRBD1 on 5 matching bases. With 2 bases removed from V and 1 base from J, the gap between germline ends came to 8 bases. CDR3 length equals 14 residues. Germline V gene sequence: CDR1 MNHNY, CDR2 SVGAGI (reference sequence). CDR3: CASSYPTANTEAFF. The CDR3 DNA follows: TGTGCCAGCAGTTACCCGACAGCGAACACTGAAGCTTTCTTT.

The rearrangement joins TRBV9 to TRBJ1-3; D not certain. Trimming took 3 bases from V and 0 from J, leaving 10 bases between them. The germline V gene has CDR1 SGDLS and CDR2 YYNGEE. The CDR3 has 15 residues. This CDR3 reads CASSARQHSGNTIYF. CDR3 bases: TGTGCCAGCAGCGCCCGACAACACTCTGGAAACACCATATATTTT.

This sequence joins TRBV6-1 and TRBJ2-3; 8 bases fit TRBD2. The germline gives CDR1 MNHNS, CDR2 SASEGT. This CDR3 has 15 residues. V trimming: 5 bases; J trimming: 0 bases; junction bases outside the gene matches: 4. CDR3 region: CASSFSGASTDTQYF. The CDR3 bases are TGTGCCAGCAGTTTTAGCGGGGCGAGCACAGATACGCAGTATTTT.

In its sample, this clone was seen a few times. As DNA, the CDR3 is TGTGCCAGCAGCTTTCCCCCCGGGGGGGAGATCAATGAGCAGTTCTTC. Translating gives CASSFPPGGEINEQFF. The genes are TRBV7-2 and TRBJ2-1; 8 nucleotides line up with TRBD2. V shed 3 bases, J shed 6 bases, and the junction held 10 bases outside the gene matches. Germline values: CDR1 SGHTA, CDR2 FQGNSA. CDR3 length: 16 amino acids.

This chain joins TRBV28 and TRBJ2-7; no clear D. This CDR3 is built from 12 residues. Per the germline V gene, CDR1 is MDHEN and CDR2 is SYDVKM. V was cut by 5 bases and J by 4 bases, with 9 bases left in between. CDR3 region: CASSTTPYEQYF. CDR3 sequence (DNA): TGTGCCAGCAGTACAACCCCATACGAGCAGTACTTC.

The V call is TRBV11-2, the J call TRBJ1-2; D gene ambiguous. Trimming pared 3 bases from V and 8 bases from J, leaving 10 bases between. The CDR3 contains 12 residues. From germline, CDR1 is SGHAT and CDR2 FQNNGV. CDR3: CASSFADSGYTF. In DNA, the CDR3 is TGTGCCAGCAGCTTTGCGGACTCCGGCTACACCTTC.

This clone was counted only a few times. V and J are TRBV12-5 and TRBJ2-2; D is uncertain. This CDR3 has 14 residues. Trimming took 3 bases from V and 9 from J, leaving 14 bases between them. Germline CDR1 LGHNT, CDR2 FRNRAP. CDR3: CASGLFFGLRELFF. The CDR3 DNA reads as TGTGCTAGTGGTTTATTCTTCGGTCTCCGGGAGCTGTTTTTT.

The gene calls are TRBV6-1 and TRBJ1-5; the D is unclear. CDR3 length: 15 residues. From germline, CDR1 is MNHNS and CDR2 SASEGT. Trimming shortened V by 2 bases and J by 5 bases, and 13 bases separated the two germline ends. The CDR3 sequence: CASSETLGLDQPQHF. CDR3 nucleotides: TGTGCCAGCAGTGAAACCCTTGGCCTCGATCAGCCCCAGCATTTT.

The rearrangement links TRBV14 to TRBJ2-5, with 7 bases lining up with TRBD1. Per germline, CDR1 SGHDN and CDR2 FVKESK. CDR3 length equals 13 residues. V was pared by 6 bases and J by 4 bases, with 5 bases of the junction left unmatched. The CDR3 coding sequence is TGTGCCAGCAGTCTCCGGACAGGAGAGACCCAGTACTTC. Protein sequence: CASSLRTGETQYF.

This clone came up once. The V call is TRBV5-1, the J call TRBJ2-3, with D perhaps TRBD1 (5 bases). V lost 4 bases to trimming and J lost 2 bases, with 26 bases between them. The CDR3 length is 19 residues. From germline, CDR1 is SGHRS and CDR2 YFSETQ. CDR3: CASSPIGDSPPSHTDTQYF. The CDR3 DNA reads TGCGCCAGCAGCCCCATCGGAGACAGTCCGCCCTCACACACAGATACGCAGTATTTT.

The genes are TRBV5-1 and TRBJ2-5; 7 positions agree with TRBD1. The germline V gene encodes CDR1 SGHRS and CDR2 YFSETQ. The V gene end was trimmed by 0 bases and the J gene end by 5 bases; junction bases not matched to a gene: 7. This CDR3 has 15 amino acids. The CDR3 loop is CASSLGAGGYETQYF. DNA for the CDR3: TGCGCCAGCAGCTTGGGGGCAGGGGGATATGAGACCCAGTACTTC.

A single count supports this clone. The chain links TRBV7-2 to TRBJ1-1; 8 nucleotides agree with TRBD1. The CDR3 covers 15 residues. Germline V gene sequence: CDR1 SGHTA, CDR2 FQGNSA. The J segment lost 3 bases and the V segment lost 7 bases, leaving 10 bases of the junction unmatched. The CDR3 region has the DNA TGTGCCAGCACCCTGGCCAGGGGGCTTGACACTGAAGCTTTCTTT. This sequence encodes CASTLARGLDTEAFF. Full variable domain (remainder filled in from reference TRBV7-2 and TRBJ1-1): GAGVSQSPSNKVTEKGKDVELRCDPISGHTALYWYRQSLGQGLEFLIYFQGNSAPDKSGLPSDRFSAERTGGSVSTLTIQRTQQEDSAVYLCASTLARGLDTEAFFGQGTRLTVV.

CDR3 loop: CAISGPGQKNQPQHF. CDR3 DNA sequence: TGTGCCATCAGTGGGCCGGGACAGAAGAATCAGCCCCAGCATTTT. The chain employs TRBV10-3 and TRBJ1-5; 7 bases agree with TRBD1. CDR1 is ENHRY and CDR2 is SYGVKD in the germline V gene. The J segment lost 4 bases and the V segment lost 4 bases, leaving 7 bases of the junction unmatched. The CDR3 is 15 residues long.

Written as DNA, the CDR3 is TGTGCCACCAAGACTAGCGGGTCCTACAATGAGCAGTTCTTC. Amino acid sequence: CATKTSGSYNEQFF. The chain links TRBV19 to TRBJ2-1; 10 bases fit TRBD2. Germline V lookup: CDR1 LNHDA, CDR2 SQIVND (reference sequence). This CDR3 is built from 14 residues. The V segment lost 10 bases and the J segment 1 base; nucleotides outside the gene matches: 4. Filled out from reference TRBV19 and TRBJ2-1, the complete variable domain reads DGGITQSPKYLFRKEGQNVTLSCEQNLNHDAMYWYRQDPGQGLRLIYYSQIVNDFQKGDIAEGYSVSREKKESFPLTVTSAQKNPTAFYLCATKTSGSYNEQFFGPGTRLTVL.

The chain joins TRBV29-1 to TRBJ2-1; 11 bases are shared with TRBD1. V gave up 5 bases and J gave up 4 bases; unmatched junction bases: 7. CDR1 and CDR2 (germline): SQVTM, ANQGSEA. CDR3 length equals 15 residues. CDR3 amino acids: CSVLEGDRGYNEQFF. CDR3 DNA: TGCAGCGTTCTCGAGGGGGACAGGGGGTACAATGAGCAGTTCTTC.

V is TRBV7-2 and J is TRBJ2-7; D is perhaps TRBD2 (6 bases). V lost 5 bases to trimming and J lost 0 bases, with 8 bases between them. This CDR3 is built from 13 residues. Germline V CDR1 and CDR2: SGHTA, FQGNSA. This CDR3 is CASSEDYSYEQYF. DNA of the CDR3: TGTGCCAGCAGCGAGGACTACTCCTACGAGCAGTACTTC.

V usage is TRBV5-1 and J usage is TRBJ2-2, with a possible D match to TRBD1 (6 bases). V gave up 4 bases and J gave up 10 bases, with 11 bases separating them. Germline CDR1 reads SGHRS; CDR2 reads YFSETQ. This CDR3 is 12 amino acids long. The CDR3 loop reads CASSLGGEELFF. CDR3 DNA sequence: TGCGCCAGCAGCCTAGGGGGAGAGGAGCTGTTTTTT.